The 18 T cell receptor beta chains below come from one sample, sequenced in a study of cytomegalovirus exposure and HLA in healthy donors. Amplification used 60 Vbeta primers and 13 Jbeta primers. The repertoire was sequenced with immunoSEQ multiplex PCR; TCRdb's copy has only in-frame clones and lacks some. The table lists 150,000 to 200,000 clones, approximately 81% of them singletons. Sequencing input: PBMCs. The receptors derive from a man aged 18 to 29 in good health and CMV-seropositive.

The chain has TRBV10-3 and TRBJ1-5, with 10 bases that match TRBD1. Per germline, CDR1 ENHRY and CDR2 SYGVKD. After removal of 3 bases from V and 6 bases from J, the junction contained 8 bases not matched to a gene. This CDR3 is 16 amino acids long. The CDR3 nucleotides read TGTGCCATCAGTGAATGGGGACAGGGGAGTCGTCAGCCCCAGCATTTT. This encodes CAISEWGQGSRQPQHF.

The chain uses TRBV2 and TRBJ1-1; 8 bases map to TRBD1. Unmatched junction bases numbered 10, after V lost 6 bases and J lost 4 bases. Germline CDR1 SNHLY, CDR2 FYNNEI. The CDR3 contains 15 residues. The CDR3 DNA follows: TGTGCCAGCAGGCAGCAGGGGGCAGGAGGCACTGAAGCTTTCTTT. Its translation is CASRQQGAGGTEAFF.

The J gene is TRBJ2-2, the V gene TRBV9; no clear D gene. Germline CDR1 reads SGDLS; CDR2 reads YYNGEE. This CDR3 comprises 13 residues. V was pared by 2 bases and J by 8 bases, with 10 bases between. The DNA of the CDR3 is TGTGCCAGCAGCGTGGCTCCCTGGGGGGAGCTGTTTTTT. Its protein product is CASSVAPWGELFF.

The chain joins TRBV19 to TRBJ1-5; 9 bases agree with TRBD1. Germline CDR1 is LNHDA and CDR2 is SQIVND (reference sequence). J lost 4 bases, V lost 6 bases, and 7 bases had no gene match. The CDR3 runs to 15 residues. CDR3 sequence: CASSRVGTGNQPQHF. DNA of the CDR3: TGTGCCAGTAGCCGTGTCGGGACAGGGAATCAGCCCCAGCATTTT.

The V gene is TRBV4-2, the J gene TRBJ2-5; TRBD2 matches 8 bases. With V trimmed by 0 bases and J by 5 bases, 8 bases remained unmatched. This CDR3 contains 16 residues. CDR1 LGHNA and CDR2 YNFKEQ come from the germline V gene. The CDR3 bases are TGTGCCAGCAGCCAAGATCGGGGGGGGATAAGGGAGACCCAGTACTTC. This codes for CASSQDRGGIRETQYF.

This rearrangement joins TRBV29-1 to TRBJ1-2; D is unclear. Trimming removed 3 bases from V and 0 bases from J, with 11 bases in between. Germline V lookup: CDR1 SQVTM, CDR2 ANQGSEA. The CDR3 extends over 14 amino acids. The CDR3 DNA is TGCAGCGTTGATAACGGGGTTTCTAACTATGGCTACACCTTC. This sequence encodes CSVDNGVSNYGYTF.

The chain has TRBV7-2 and TRBJ1-2; TRBD1 might be the D (5 bases). V lost 5 bases and J lost 7, with 17 bases in between. The CDR3 length is 14 residues. Germline lookup yields CDR1 SGHTA and CDR2 FQGNSA. Here the CDR3 reads CASSATRVLGGYTF. The DNA of the CDR3 is TGTGCCAGCAGCGCGACCAGGGTACTGGGTGGCTACACCTTC.

This sequence joins TRBV7-2 and TRBJ2-5; D unresolved. Per germline, CDR1 SGHTA and CDR2 FQGNSA. Trimming took 1 base from V and 5 from J, leaving 11 bases between them. This CDR3 has 14 amino acids. CDR3 in amino acids: CASSLGGPRETQYF. CDR3 DNA: TGTGCCAGCAGCTTAGGCGGTCCACGGGAGACCCAGTACTTC.

The J gene is TRBJ2-2, the V gene TRBV11-2; D might be TRBD1 (6 bases). Trimming took 5 bases from V and 5 from J, leaving 12 bases between them. The CDR3 has 14 residues. The germline CDR1 and CDR2 sequences are SGHAT and FQNNGV. The CDR3 sequence: CASSRTAPTGELFF. DNA for the CDR3: TGTGCCAGCAGCCGGACAGCTCCGACCGGGGAGCTGTTTTTT.

This clone was detected only once. This rearrangement joins TRBV29-1 to TRBJ2-5; 12 nucleotides line up with TRBD1. The CDR3 runs to 13 residues. CDR1 is SQVTM and CDR2 is ANQGSEA in the germline V gene. The V segment lost 6 bases and the J segment 4 bases; nucleotides outside the gene matches: 3. The CDR3 DNA reads as TGCAGCGTCCGGGACAGGGGGCGAGAGACCCAGTACTTC. This translates into CSVRDRGRETQYF.

This chain uses TRBV6-1 with TRBJ1-5, with TRBD1 as a possible D gene (6 bases). V was pared by 5 bases and J by 6 bases, with 8 bases between. The germline gives CDR1 MNHNS, CDR2 SASEGT. There are 12 residues in the CDR3. The CDR3 DNA reads TGTGCCAGCAGTTGGGACACTCAGCCCCAGCATTTT. Protein: CASSWDTQPQHF.

V usage is TRBV6-1 and J usage is TRBJ1-2, with TRBD1 matching over 7 bases. Trimming at V came to 5 bases and at J to 5 bases, leaving 8 bases not matched to a gene. In germline, CDR1 is MNHNS, CDR2 SASEGT. This CDR3 comprises 14 residues. CDR3 region: CASSKTGLGYGYTF. CDR3 coding DNA: TGTGCCAGCAGTAAGACAGGGCTGGGGTATGGCTACACCTTC.

A single count supports this clone. The J gene is TRBJ1-2, the V gene TRBV14; TRBD1 is a possible D gene (6 bases). Trimming removed 1 base at V and 2 bases at J, with 11 bases between. Germline V lookup: CDR1 SGHDN, CDR2 FVKESK. This CDR3 contains 15 residues. CDR3 coding DNA: TGTGCCAGCAGCCAAGTAGGGGGGGCCAACTATGGCTACACCTTC. It is translated as CASSQVGGANYGYTF.

V usage is TRBV11-2 and J usage is TRBJ2-3; 10 bases line up with TRBD1. Germline V gives CDR1 SGHAT, CDR2 FQNNGV. The CDR3 totals 15 residues. V lost 5 bases, J lost 4 bases, and 6 bases stayed unmatched. The CDR3 DNA follows: TGTGCCAGCAGCCCGCGGACAGGGGGGCCAGATACGCAGTATTTT. It yields the protein CASSPRTGGPDTQYF.

The chain uses TRBV4-3 and TRBJ1-6; 9 nucleotides match TRBD1. Germline trimming cut 1 base from V and 7 bases from J; bases unmatched to any gene: 2. Germline CDR1 LGHNA, CDR2 YSLEER. The CDR3 runs to 15 residues. DNA of the CDR3: TGCGCCAGCAGCCAAGGACAGGGGGTGAATTCACCCCTCCACTTT. Translation: CASSQGQGVNSPLHF.

The rearrangement links TRBV23-1 to TRBJ1-5; the match to TRBD1 covers 7 bases. TRBV23-1 is an ORF for which the function is uncertain. V shed 6 bases, J shed 0 bases, and the junction held 23 bases outside the gene matches. The CDR3 has 21 amino acids. CDR3 DNA: TGCGCCAGCAGACTTTGCTACTCCCGGGACAGCGAGTGTTATAGCAATCAGCCCCAGCATTTT. It is translated as CASRLCYSRDSECYSNQPQHF.

This chain connects TRBV7-8 to TRBJ2-2; D is possibly TRBD2 (5 bases). V was cut by 1 base and J by 6 bases, with 24 bases left in between. This CDR3 contains 19 residues. Germline V gene data show CDR1 as SGHVS and CDR2 as FQNEAQ. In DNA form, the CDR3 reads TGTGCCAGCAGCTTAGACCTTAGAGCAATTGGGCCCGGGGCCGGGGAGCTGTTTTTT. As protein: CASSLDLRAIGPGAGELFF.

The chain is built from TRBV9 and TRBJ2-1; 8 bases map to TRBD2. The CDR3 is 16 residues long. After removal of 0 bases from V and 3 bases from J, the junction contained 5 bases not matched to a gene. Germline-derived CDR1 and CDR2 are SGDLS and YYNGEE. Here the CDR3 DNA reads TGTGCCAGCAGCGTAGCTAGCGGGCGAGACTACAATGAGCAGTTCTTC. Translation: CASSVASGRDYNEQFF.